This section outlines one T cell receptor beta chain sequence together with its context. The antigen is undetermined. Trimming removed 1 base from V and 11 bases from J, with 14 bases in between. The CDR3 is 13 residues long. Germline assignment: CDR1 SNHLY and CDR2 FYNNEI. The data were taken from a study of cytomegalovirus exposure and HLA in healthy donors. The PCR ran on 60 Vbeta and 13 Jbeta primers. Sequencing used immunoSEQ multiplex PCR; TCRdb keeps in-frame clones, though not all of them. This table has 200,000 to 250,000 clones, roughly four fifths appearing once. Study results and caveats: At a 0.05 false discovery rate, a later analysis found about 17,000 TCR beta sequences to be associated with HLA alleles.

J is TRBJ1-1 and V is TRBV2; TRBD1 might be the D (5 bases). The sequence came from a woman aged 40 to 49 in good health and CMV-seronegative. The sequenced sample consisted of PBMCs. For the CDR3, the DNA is TGTGCCAGCAGTGAAGGCGTTACAGGTACTGCTTTCTTT. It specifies CASSEGVTGTAFF.